Listed below are T cell receptor beta chains from one sample, sequenced in a study of blood T cell repertoires in COVID-19. Only in-frame clones appear in the TCRdb table, and some are missing; sequencing was by immunoSEQ multiplex PCR. Counted here are roughly 460,000 clones, around 90% occurring once; the ten biggest clones make up roughly 0.84%. The material sequenced was peripheral blood. The receptors originated from a man aged 18 to 29 with COVID-19, enrolled during active disease. Each CDR3 is given with its conserved first and last residue. D genes are given only for firm matches. Rows may omit the clone size; those that give it use once, few, many or a size class.

.	TRBV9	.	TRBJ1-3	TGTGCCAGCAGCGCCCGGGACACCGCCGGAAACACCATATATTTT	CASSARDTAGNTIYF
.	TRBV4-1	.	TRBJ2-7	TGCGCCAGCAGCCAAGATCCGGTCTACGAGCAGTACTTC	CASSQDPVYEQYF
.	TRBV29-1	.	TRBJ1-1	TGCAGCGTTGCTAGGGTGGAGGCCACTGAAGCTTTCTTT	CSVARVEATEAFF
TRBD2	TRBV6-2/TRBV6-3	.	TRBJ2-1	TGTGCCAGCAGTTACTCGGGGGGACTAGCGGGAGTAGGCGAGCAGTTCTTC	CASSYSGGLAGVGEQFF
.	TRBV29-1	.	TRBJ1-1	TGCAGCGTTGTTGGGGCTGGCACTGAAGCTTTCTTT	CSVVGAGTEAFF
TRBD2	TRBV30	.	TRBJ2-3	TGTGCCTGGAGTAGCGGGAGAATAAATACGCAGTATTTT	CAWSSGRINTQYF
TRBD1	TRBV5-6	.	TRBJ2-1	TGTGCCAGCAGTTTTGACAGGGGCCGATCGGGTGAGCAGTTCTTC	CASSFDRGRSGEQFF
TRBD1	TRBV7-9	.	TRBJ1-1	TGTGCCAGCAGCCAAAGGACAGGGTCGAAAACTGAAGCTTTCTTT	CASSQRTGSKTEAFF
.	TRBV7-6	.	TRBJ1-1	TGTGCCAGCAGCTTCCGCCCGAGCGCTGAAGCTTTCTTT	CASSFRPSAEAFF
.	TRBV29-1	.	TRBJ1-1	TGCAGCGTGGTTCGGGGGAGTGGCACTGAAGCTTTCTTT	CSVVRGSGTEAFF
.	TRBV28	.	TRBJ1-1	TGTGCCAGCAGTTTAGGGGACATGGGTACTGAAGCTTTCTTT	CASSLGDMGTEAFF
.	TRBV9	.	TRBJ2-1	TGTGCCAGCAGCGTAGGAGGAGACTACAATGAGCAGTTCTTC	CASSVGGDYNEQFF
.	TRBV11-2	.	TRBJ2-7	TGTGCCAGCAGCTTAAGTCCGGGTTACGAGCAGTACTTC	CASSLSPGYEQYF
TRBD2	TRBV15	.	TRBJ2-7	TGTGCCACCAGCAGAGCCTCGGGACTAGTTTTCTACGAGCAGTACTTC	CATSRASGLVFYEQYF
TRBD2	TRBV5-6	.	TRBJ2-5	TGTGCCAGCAGCTTGGGACTAGCGGGACCCCTGGCCCAGTACTTC	CASSLGLAGPLAQYF
.	TRBV27	.	TRBJ1-2	TGTGCCAGCAGTTCAGCAAGCGGGGGCTACACCTTC	CASSSASGGYTF
TRBD1	TRBV7-6	.	TRBJ1-4	TGTGCCAGCAGCTTACAGGGGGGCGAGAATGAAAAACTGTTTTTT	CASSLQGGENEKLFF
.	TRBV3-1/TRBV3-2	.	TRBJ2-1	TGTGCCAGCAGCCAAGATTGGCCTGCAAGATTCTACAATGAGCAGTTCTTC	CASSQDWPARFYNEQFF
TRBD1	TRBV6-4	.	TRBJ1-5	TGTGCCAGCAGTGAATGGACAGGCGGCTTTCAGCCCCAGCATTTT	CASSEWTGGFQPQHF
.	TRBV19	.	TRBJ1-3	TGTGCCAGTCATAGCTCTGGAAACACCATATATTTT	CASHSSGNTIYF
TRBD2	TRBV6-6	.	TRBJ2-7	TGTGCCAGCAGTACGGGACTAGCGGGCAACCGTCCCGAGCAGTACTTC	CASSTGLAGNRPEQYF
TRBD1	TRBV4-1	.	TRBJ2-7	TGCGCCAGCAGCTTCCGGGACAGGGGACTCTACGAGCAGTACTTC	CASSFRDRGLYEQYF
.	TRBV5-4	.	TRBJ2-2	TGTGCCAGCAGCTCCAGGGGGGAGCTGTTTTTT	CASSSRGELFF
.	TRBV7-2	.	TRBJ2-3	TGTGCCAGCAGCTCCCAGGCGGGCCCCACAGATACGCAGTATTTT	CASSSQAGPTDTQYF
.	TRBV11-2	.	TRBJ2-1	TGTGCCAGCAGCTTAGTAACGGGGGGCAGCAATGAGCAGTTCTTC	CASSLVTGGSNEQFF
TRBD1	TRBV7-9	.	TRBJ1-1	TGTGCCAGCAGCTTTCGACAGGGCCCCGAAGCTTTCTTT	CASSFRQGPEAFF
.	TRBV6-4	.	TRBJ2-3	TGTGCCAGCAGTGACAAGCGAGCAGGCACAGATACGCAGTATTTT	CASSDKRAGTDTQYF
.	TRBV18	.	TRBJ1-2	TGTGCCAGCTCACCACCGGGGCAGGGGAGCTATGGCTACACCTTC	CASSPPGQGSYGYTF
TRBD2	TRBV6-5	.	TRBJ2-2	TGTGCCAGCAGGCGGACTAGTAACATCGGGGAGCTGTTTTTT	CASRRTSNIGELFF
TRBD2	TRBV6-2/TRBV6-3	.	TRBJ2-1	TGTGCCAGCAGTTACCATCCCGGACTAGCGGGGTACAATGAGCAGTTCTTC	CASSYHPGLAGYNEQFF
.	TRBV9	once	TRBJ2-5	TGTGCCAGCAGCGGAGGGCGGCATGGCGGCGGGGAGACCCAGTACTTC	CASSGGRHGGGETQYF
.	TRBV19	.	TRBJ1-5	TGTGCCAGTAGTGGTCCCGCCGGGGGTTATCAGCCCCAGCATTTT	CASSGPAGGYQPQHF
TRBD1	TRBV27	once	TRBJ2-7	TGTGCCAGCAGCCGGGACAGGGTAAACGAGCAGTACTTC	CASSRDRVNEQYF
TRBD2	TRBV5-6	.	TRBJ2-5	TGTGCCAGCAGCTCCCGAGCGGGAGGGTTGTTGGAGACCCAGTACTTC	CASSSRAGGLLETQYF
.	TRBV28	once	TRBJ1-3	TGTGCCAGCAGAGCGAGGGGAAACACCATATATTTT	CASRARGNTIYF
.	TRBV27	.	TRBJ2-7	TGTGCCAGCAGTCCCCGGGAAGGCTACGAGCAGTACTTC	CASSPREGYEQYF
TRBD2	TRBV15	once	TRBJ2-5	TGTGCCACCAGCAGAGGGGCGGGGGGAGAGACCCAGTACTTC	CATSRGAGGETQYF
TRBD1	TRBV5-8	.	TRBJ2-7	TGTGCCAGCAGCTTAGGACAGGGGGCGATGGACGAGCAGTACTTC	CASSLGQGAMDEQYF
.	TRBV5-1	.	TRBJ1-6	TGCGCCAGCAGCTTCGCACGGGGTAATTCACCCCTCCACTTT	CASSFARGNSPLHF
.	TRBV5-1	once	TRBJ2-1	TGCGCCAGCAGCGGCCGGGAGATGCAGTTCTTC	CASSGREMQFF
TRBD1	TRBV15	once	TRBJ2-1	TGTGCCACCAGCCGCGCGCCGGGACAGGGATATGAGCAGTTCTTC	CATSRAPGQGYEQFF
TRBD2	TRBV7-2	.	TRBJ2-2	TGTGCCAGCCGCCCCCGGGCGGGAGGCAGGGTTACCGGGGAGCTGTTTTTT	CASRPRAGGRVTGELFF
TRBD2	TRBV11-2	.	TRBJ2-2	TGTGCCAGCAGCGACAGACTAGCGGGATACACCGGGGAGCTGTTTTTT	CASSDRLAGYTGELFF